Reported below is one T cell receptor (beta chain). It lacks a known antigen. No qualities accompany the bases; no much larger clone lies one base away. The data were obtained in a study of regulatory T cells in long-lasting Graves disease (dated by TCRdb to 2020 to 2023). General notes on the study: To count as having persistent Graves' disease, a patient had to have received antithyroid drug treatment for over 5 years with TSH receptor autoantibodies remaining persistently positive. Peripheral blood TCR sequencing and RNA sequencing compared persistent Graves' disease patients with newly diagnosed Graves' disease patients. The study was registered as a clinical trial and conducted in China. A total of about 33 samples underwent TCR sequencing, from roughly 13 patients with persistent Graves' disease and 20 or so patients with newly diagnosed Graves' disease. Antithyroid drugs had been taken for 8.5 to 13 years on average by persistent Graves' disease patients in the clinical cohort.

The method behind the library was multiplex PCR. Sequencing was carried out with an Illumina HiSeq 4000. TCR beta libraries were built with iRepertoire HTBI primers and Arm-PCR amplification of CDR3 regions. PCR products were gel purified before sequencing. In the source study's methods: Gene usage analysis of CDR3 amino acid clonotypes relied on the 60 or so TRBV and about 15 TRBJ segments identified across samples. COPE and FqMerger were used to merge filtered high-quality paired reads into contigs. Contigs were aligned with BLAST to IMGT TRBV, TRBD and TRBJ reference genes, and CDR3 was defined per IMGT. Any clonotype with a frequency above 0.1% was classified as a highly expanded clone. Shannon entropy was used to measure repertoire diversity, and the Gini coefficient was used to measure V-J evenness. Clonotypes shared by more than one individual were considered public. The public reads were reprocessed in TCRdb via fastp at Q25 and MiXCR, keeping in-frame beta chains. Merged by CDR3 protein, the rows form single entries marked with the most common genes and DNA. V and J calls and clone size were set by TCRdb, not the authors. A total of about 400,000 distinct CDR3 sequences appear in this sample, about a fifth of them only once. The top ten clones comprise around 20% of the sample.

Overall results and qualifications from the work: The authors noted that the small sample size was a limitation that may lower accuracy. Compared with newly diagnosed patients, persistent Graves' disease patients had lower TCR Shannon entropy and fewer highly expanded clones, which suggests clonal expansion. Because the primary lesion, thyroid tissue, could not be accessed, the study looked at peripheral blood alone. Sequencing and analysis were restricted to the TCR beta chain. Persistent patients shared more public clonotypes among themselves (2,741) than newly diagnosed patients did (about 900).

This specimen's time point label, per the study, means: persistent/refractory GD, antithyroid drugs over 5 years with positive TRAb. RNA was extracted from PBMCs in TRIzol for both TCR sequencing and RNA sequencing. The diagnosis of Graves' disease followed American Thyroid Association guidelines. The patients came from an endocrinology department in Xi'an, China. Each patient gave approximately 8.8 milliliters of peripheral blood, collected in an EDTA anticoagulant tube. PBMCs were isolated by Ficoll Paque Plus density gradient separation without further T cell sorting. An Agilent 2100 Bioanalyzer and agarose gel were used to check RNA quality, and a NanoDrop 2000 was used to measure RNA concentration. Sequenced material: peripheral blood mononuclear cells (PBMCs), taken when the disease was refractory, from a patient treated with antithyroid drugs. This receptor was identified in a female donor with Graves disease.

Here is the DNA: TGTGCCAGCAGCTTGGGGGCAGGGGGCGGTGAAAAACTGTTTTTT. Its amino acids are CASSLGAGGGEKLFF. The V and J genes are TRBV7-9 and TRBJ1-4, and TRBD1 matches 8 of the central bases. V trim: 3 bases; J trim: 7 bases; unmatched bases: 7. From a lookup of the germline V gene (reference sequence), CDR1 and CDR2 are SEHNR and FQNEAQ. The CDR3 starts with the cysteine, ends with the phenylalanine, and has 15 residues. Kept here is only the CDR3 DNA, which spans 45 bases and is read in frame from base 1. The reference TRBV7-9 and TRBJ1-4 proteins fill in what lies around the CDR3, so the full variable domain reads DTGVSQNPRHKITKRGQNVTFRCDPISEHNRLYWYRQTLGQGPEFLTYFQNEAQLEKSRLLSDRFSAERPKGSFSTLEIQRTEQGDSAMYLCASSLGAGGGEKLFFGSGTQLSVL.